This T cell receptor beta chain was identified during a study of T cells in Graves' hyperthyroidism and ophthalmopathy. This clonotype was seen repeatedly, ten times or more. TCR beta CDR3 region amplification was performed from RNA transcripts. With the HTBI primer set, the TCR CDR3 went through a first round of RT-PCR. One entry per CDR3 protein, called by TCRdb with MiXCR from the multiplex PCR reads. Here the sample spans roughly 580,000 distinct CDR3 sequences, 11% to 15% being singletons. J lost 5 bases, V lost 2 bases, and 3 bases had no gene match. CDR3 size: 14 residues. From germline, CDR1 is GTSNPN and CDR2 SVGIG (reference sequence).

This sequence joins TRBV30 and TRBJ1-6, with 7 bases fitting TRBD1. The sequence derives from a woman aged 25 to 45 with Graves' hyperthyroidism that later progressed to Graves' ophthalmopathy. Sequenced: blood. CDR3 nucleotide sequence: TGTGCCTGGAGTCGTGGGACAGATAATTCACCCCTCCACTTT. Protein product: CAWSRGTDNSPLHF.